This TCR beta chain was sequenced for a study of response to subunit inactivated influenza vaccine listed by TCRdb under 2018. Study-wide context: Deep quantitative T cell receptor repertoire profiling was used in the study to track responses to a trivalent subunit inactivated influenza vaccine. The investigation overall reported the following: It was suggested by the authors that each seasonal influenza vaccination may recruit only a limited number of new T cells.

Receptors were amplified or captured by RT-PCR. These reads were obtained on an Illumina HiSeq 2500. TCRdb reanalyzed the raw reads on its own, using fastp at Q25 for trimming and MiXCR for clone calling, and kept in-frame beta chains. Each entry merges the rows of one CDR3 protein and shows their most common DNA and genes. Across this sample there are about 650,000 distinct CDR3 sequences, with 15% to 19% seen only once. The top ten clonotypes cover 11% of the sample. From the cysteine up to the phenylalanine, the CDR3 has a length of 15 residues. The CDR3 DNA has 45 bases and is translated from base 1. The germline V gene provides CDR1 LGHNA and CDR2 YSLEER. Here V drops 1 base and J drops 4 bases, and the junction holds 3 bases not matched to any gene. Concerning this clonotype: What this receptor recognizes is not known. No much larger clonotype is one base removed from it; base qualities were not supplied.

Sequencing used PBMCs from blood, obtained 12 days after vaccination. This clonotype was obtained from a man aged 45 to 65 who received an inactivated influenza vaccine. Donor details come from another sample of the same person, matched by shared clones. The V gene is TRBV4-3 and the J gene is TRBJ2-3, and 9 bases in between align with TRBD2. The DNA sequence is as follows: TGCGCCAGCAGCCAAGGTAGCGGGAGTGCAGATACGCAGTATTTT. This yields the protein CASSQGSGSADTQYF.